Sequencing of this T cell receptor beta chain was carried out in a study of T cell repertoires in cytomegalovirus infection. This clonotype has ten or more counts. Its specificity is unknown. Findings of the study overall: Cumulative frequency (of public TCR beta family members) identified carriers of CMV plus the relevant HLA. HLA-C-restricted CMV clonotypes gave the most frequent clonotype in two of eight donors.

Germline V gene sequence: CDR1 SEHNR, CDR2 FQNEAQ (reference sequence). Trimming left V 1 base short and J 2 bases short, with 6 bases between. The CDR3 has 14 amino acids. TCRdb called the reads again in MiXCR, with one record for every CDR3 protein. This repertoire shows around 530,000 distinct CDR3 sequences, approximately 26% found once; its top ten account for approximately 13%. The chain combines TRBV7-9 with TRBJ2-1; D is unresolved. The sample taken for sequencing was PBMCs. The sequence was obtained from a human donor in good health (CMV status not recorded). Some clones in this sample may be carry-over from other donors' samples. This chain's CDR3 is CASSLEGPYNEQFF. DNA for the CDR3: TGTGCCAGCAGCTTAGAGGGCCCCTACAATGAGCAGTTCTTC.